Listed below are T cell receptor beta chains from one sample, sequenced in a study of blood T cell repertoires in COVID-19. Measured with immunoSEQ multiplex PCR; TCRdb has only the in-frame clones, and not every one. The sample lists fewer than 250,000 clones; 85% were seen once. The material sequenced was peripheral blood. These TCRs come from a woman between 55 and 75 years old with active or convalescent COVID-19. The CDR3 runs from the conserved cysteine through the conserved F or W. A D gene is named only where the DNA matches it firmly. Clone sizes are given selectively: once, few, many, or a class where the clone is expanded.

v_gene: TRBV19
j_gene: TRBJ1-2
abundance: .
d_gene: TRBD1
CDR3aa: CASSNNRGVGDGYTF
CDR3nt: TGTGCCAGTAGTAACAACAGGGGGGTAGGAGATGGCTACACCTTC

v_gene: TRBV5-1
j_gene: TRBJ1-1
abundance: .
d_gene: TRBD1
CDR3aa: CASSDQGANTEAFF
CDR3nt: TGCGCCAGCAGCGATCAGGGGGCGAACACTGAAGCTTTCTTT

v_gene: TRBV2
j_gene: TRBJ2-2
abundance: .
d_gene: TRBD1
CDR3aa: CASIPDRANTGELFF
CDR3nt: TGTGCCAGCATTCCAGACAGGGCGAACACCGGGGAGCTGTTTTTT

v_gene: TRBV5-1
j_gene: TRBJ1-4
abundance: .
d_gene: .
CDR3aa: CASSKDSANEKLFF
CDR3nt: TGCGCCAGCAGCAAGGACAGTGCAAATGAAAAACTGTTTTTT

v_gene: TRBV19
j_gene: TRBJ2-7
abundance: .
d_gene: TRBD2
CDR3aa: CASSIASGSYEQYF
CDR3nt: TGTGCCAGTAGTATCGCTAGCGGGAGCTACGAGCAGTACTTC

v_gene: TRBV5-4
j_gene: TRBJ2-5
abundance: .
d_gene: TRBD2
CDR3aa: CASSLSGRVQETQYF
CDR3nt: TGTGCCAGCAGCTTGAGCGGGAGGGTCCAAGAGACCCAGTACTTC

v_gene: TRBV11-3
j_gene: TRBJ1-1
abundance: .
d_gene: TRBD1
CDR3aa: CASSPSRTGVNTEAFF
CDR3nt: TGTGCCAGCAGCCCCAGCCGGACAGGGGTGAACACTGAAGCTTTCTTT

v_gene: TRBV15
j_gene: TRBJ2-7
abundance: .
d_gene: TRBD2
CDR3aa: CATRGIRGGEQYF
CDR3nt: TGTGCCACCCGGGGTATTCGGGGGGGCGAGCAGTACTTC

v_gene: TRBV28
j_gene: TRBJ2-2
abundance: .
d_gene: TRBD1
CDR3aa: CASSFPGTANTGELFF
CDR3nt: TGTGCCAGCAGTTTTCCGGGGACAGCGAACACCGGGGAGCTGTTTTTT

v_gene: TRBV27
j_gene: TRBJ2-1
abundance: .
d_gene: TRBD2
CDR3aa: CASSPPSGRAYNEQFF
CDR3nt: TGTGCCAGCAGTCCGCCTAGCGGGAGAGCCTACAATGAGCAGTTCTTC

v_gene: TRBV6-2/TRBV6-3
j_gene: TRBJ2-5
abundance: .
d_gene: .
CDR3aa: CASSPGVGETQYF
CDR3nt: TGTGCCAGCAGTCCCGGGGTAGGAGAGACCCAGTACTTC

v_gene: TRBV7-8
j_gene: TRBJ2-1
abundance: .
d_gene: .
CDR3aa: CASSQGAGGEPEQFF
CDR3nt: TGTGCCAGCAGCCAGGGGGCGGGGGGAGAGCCTGAGCAGTTCTTC

v_gene: TRBV21-1
j_gene: TRBJ2-1
abundance: once
d_gene: .
CDR3aa: CASSKWDLAGNTKGLYNEQFF
CDR3nt: TGTGCCAGCAGCAAATGGGATCTAGCGGGCAACACTAAAGGATTATACAATGAGCAGTTCTTC

v_gene: TRBV19
j_gene: TRBJ2-3
abundance: .
d_gene: .
CDR3aa: CASSIGQNTQYF
CDR3nt: TGTGCCAGTAGTATAGGACAAAATACGCAGTATTTT

v_gene: TRBV28
j_gene: TRBJ1-6
abundance: .
d_gene: TRBD1
CDR3aa: CASSPGQGYSYNSPLHF
CDR3nt: TGTGCCAGCAGTCCAGGACAGGGGTACTCCTATAATTCACCCCTCCACTTT

v_gene: TRBV5-1
j_gene: TRBJ2-7
abundance: .
d_gene: TRBD1
CDR3aa: CASSSPGQKYEQYF
CDR3nt: TGCGCCAGCAGCTCACCGGGACAGAAGTACGAGCAGTACTTC

v_gene: TRBV3-1/TRBV3-2
j_gene: TRBJ1-5
abundance: .
d_gene: .
CDR3aa: CASSQVPGYQPQHF
CDR3nt: TGTGCCAGCAGCCAAGTCCCCGGGTACCAGCCCCAGCATTTT

v_gene: TRBV19
j_gene: TRBJ2-1
abundance: .
d_gene: .
CDR3aa: CASSIGREHEQFF
CDR3nt: TGTGCCAGTAGTATCGGACGGGAGCATGAGCAGTTCTTC

v_gene: TRBV4-1
j_gene: TRBJ1-5
abundance: .
d_gene: .
CDR3aa: CASSQGLDSNQPQHF
CDR3nt: TGCGCCAGCAGCCAAGGACTTGATAGCAATCAGCCCCAGCATTTT

v_gene: TRBV10-2
j_gene: TRBJ1-1
abundance: .
d_gene: .
CDR3aa: CASSEKYRARFEAFF
CDR3nt: TGCGCCAGCAGTGAGAAGTACAGGGCAAGGTTTGAAGCTTTCTTT

v_gene: TRBV11-3
j_gene: TRBJ1-4
abundance: .
d_gene: .
CDR3aa: CASSPGLSKEKLFF
CDR3nt: TGTGCCAGCAGCCCGGGACTCTCGAAGGAAAAACTGTTTTTT

v_gene: TRBV27
j_gene: TRBJ2-2
abundance: .
d_gene: .
CDR3aa: CASSLRGSGELFF
CDR3nt: TGTGCCAGCAGTTTGAGGGGGTCCGGGGAGCTGTTTTTT

v_gene: TRBV29-1
j_gene: TRBJ1-1
abundance: .
d_gene: .
CDR3aa: CSARAVALGTEAFF
CDR3nt: TGCAGCGCCCGGGCGGTAGCGTTGGGCACTGAAGCTTTCTTT

v_gene: TRBV11-3
j_gene: TRBJ2-1
abundance: .
d_gene: TRBD2
CDR3aa: CASKGVLAGEGNEQFF
CDR3nt: TGTGCCAGTAAAGGGGTCCTAGCGGGAGAGGGCAATGAGCAGTTCTTC

v_gene: TRBV10-1
j_gene: TRBJ2-5
abundance: .
d_gene: .
CDR3aa: CASSDGQGQETQYF
CDR3nt: TGCGCCAGCAGTGATGGGCAGGGTCAAGAGACCCAGTACTTC

v_gene: TRBV15
j_gene: TRBJ2-1
abundance: .
d_gene: .
CDR3aa: CATSSRGSFAGSSNEQFF
CDR3nt: TGTGCCACCAGCAGCCGAGGGTCATTTGCGGGATCCTCGAATGAGCAGTTCTTC

v_gene: TRBV5-5
j_gene: TRBJ2-5
abundance: .
d_gene: TRBD1
CDR3aa: CASSSTGTGGGETQYF
CDR3nt: TGTGCCAGCAGCTCCACCGGGACAGGGGGCGGAGAGACCCAGTACTTC

v_gene: TRBV7-3
j_gene: TRBJ1-6
abundance: few
d_gene: TRBD1
CDR3aa: CANKGQVASPLHF
CDR3nt: TGTGCCAACAAGGGACAGGTCGCTTCACCCCTCCACTTT

v_gene: TRBV7-6
j_gene: TRBJ2-2
abundance: few
d_gene: TRBD1
CDR3aa: CASSDGTGLASGELFF
CDR3nt: TGTGCCAGCAGCGACGGGACAGGGTTGGCATCCGGGGAGCTGTTTTTT

v_gene: TRBV5-1
j_gene: TRBJ2-2
abundance: .
d_gene: TRBD2
CDR3aa: CASSPPTSGSGTGELFF
CDR3nt: TGCGCCAGCAGCCCCCCGACTAGCGGGAGTGGCACCGGGGAGCTGTTTTTT

v_gene: TRBV19
j_gene: TRBJ2-1
abundance: .
d_gene: TRBD2
CDR3aa: CASSEAGAGGIHEQFF
CDR3nt: TGTGCCAGTAGTGAGGCAGGGGCGGGAGGTATCCATGAGCAGTTCTTC

v_gene: TRBV6-5
j_gene: TRBJ2-5
abundance: .
d_gene: TRBD2
CDR3aa: CASRDAGGGWETQYF
CDR3nt: TGTGCCAGCAGGGACGCGGGGGGCGGATGGGAGACCCAGTACTTC

v_gene: TRBV5-1
j_gene: TRBJ2-7
abundance: .
d_gene: TRBD1
CDR3aa: CASSGQIYEQYF
CDR3nt: TGCGCCAGCTCGGGACAGATCTACGAGCAGTACTTC

v_gene: TRBV5-6
j_gene: TRBJ1-3
abundance: few
d_gene: .
CDR3aa: CASTTYSGNTIYF
CDR3nt: TGTGCCAGCACTACGTACTCTGGAAACACCATATATTTT

v_gene: TRBV12-5
j_gene: TRBJ2-7
abundance: few
d_gene: .
CDR3aa: CASVHDPTSYEQYF
CDR3nt: TGTGCTAGTGTTCACGACCCGACTTCCTACGAGCAGTACTTC

v_gene: TRBV5-1
j_gene: TRBJ1-1
abundance: .
d_gene: .
CDR3aa: CASSLESGDTEAFF
CDR3nt: TGCGCCAGCAGCTTGGAGTCGGGGGACACTGAAGCTTTCTTT

v_gene: TRBV6-1
j_gene: TRBJ2-6
abundance: .
d_gene: .
CDR3aa: CASSEATPNSGANVLTF
CDR3nt: TGTGCCAGCAGTGAAGCGACACCCAACTCTGGGGCCAACGTCCTGACTTTC

v_gene: TRBV4-1
j_gene: TRBJ2-1
abundance: .
d_gene: .
CDR3aa: CASSQEQGNYNEQFF
CDR3nt: TGCGCCAGCAGCCAAGAACAGGGTAACTACAATGAGCAGTTCTTC

v_gene: TRBV4-1
j_gene: TRBJ2-7
abundance: .
d_gene: .
CDR3aa: CASSQQEGGATYEQYF
CDR3nt: TGCGCCAGCAGCCAACAAGAAGGGGGGGCGACCTACGAGCAGTACTTC

v_gene: TRBV13
j_gene: TRBJ2-1
abundance: .
d_gene: .
CDR3aa: CASSPSGAEVDEQFF
CDR3nt: TGTGCCAGCAGCCCTAGTGGGGCTGAGGTCGATGAGCAGTTCTTC

v_gene: TRBV9
j_gene: TRBJ1-6
abundance: .
d_gene: .
CDR3aa: CASSPAGASSLHF
CDR3nt: TGTGCCAGCAGCCCTGCGGGTGCCTCGTCCCTCCACTTT

v_gene: TRBV19
j_gene: TRBJ2-3
abundance: .
d_gene: TRBD1
CDR3aa: CASSETGADTQYF
CDR3nt: TGTGCCAGTAGTGAGACAGGGGCAGATACGCAGTATTTT

v_gene: TRBV27
j_gene: TRBJ1-5
abundance: .
d_gene: TRBD1
CDR3aa: CASSLGQGHWQPQHF
CDR3nt: TGTGCCAGCAGCCTAGGACAGGGGCATTGGCAGCCCCAGCATTTT

v_gene: TRBV19
j_gene: TRBJ2-6
abundance: .
d_gene: .
CDR3aa: CASSIVLYRASGANVLTF
CDR3nt: TGTGCCAGTAGTATAGTACTATACAGGGCCTCTGGGGCCAACGTCCTGACTTTC

v_gene: TRBV6-6
j_gene: TRBJ2-1
abundance: .
d_gene: .
CDR3aa: CASSYSGTYSGLFF
CDR3nt: TGTGCCAGCAGTTACTCCGGGACCTATAGCGGCCTGTTCTTC

v_gene: TRBV15
j_gene: TRBJ2-1
abundance: once
d_gene: .
CDR3aa: CATSGGLESYNEQFF
CDR3nt: TGTGCCACCAGCGGGGGACTGGAGTCCTACAATGAGCAGTTCTTC

v_gene: TRBV5-1
j_gene: TRBJ1-1
abundance: .
d_gene: TRBD1
CDR3aa: CASSETGQGGTEAFF
CDR3nt: TGCGCCAGCAGCGAAACGGGACAGGGGGGCACTGAAGCTTTCTTT

v_gene: TRBV19
j_gene: TRBJ1-1
abundance: .
d_gene: TRBD1
CDR3aa: CASSSRGPNTEAFF
CDR3nt: TGTGCCAGTAGTAGCAGGGGGCCGAACACTGAAGCTTTCTTT

v_gene: TRBV6-2/TRBV6-3
j_gene: TRBJ1-1
abundance: .
d_gene: .
CDR3aa: CASSLSGLEAFF
CDR3nt: TGTGCCAGCAGTTTATCAGGACTTGAAGCTTTCTTT

v_gene: TRBV19
j_gene: TRBJ2-1
abundance: .
d_gene: .
CDR3aa: CASRPTGNYNEQFF
CDR3nt: TGTGCCAGTAGACCGACAGGAAACTACAATGAGCAGTTCTTC

v_gene: TRBV19
j_gene: TRBJ1-2
abundance: .
d_gene: .
CDR3aa: CASSISFGMAVHGYTF
CDR3nt: TGTGCCAGTAGTATTTCATTCGGAATGGCGGTCCATGGCTACACCTTC

v_gene: TRBV3-1/TRBV3-2
j_gene: TRBJ1-5
abundance: .
d_gene: .
CDR3aa: CASSHGGQPQHF
CDR3nt: TGTGCCAGCAGCCACGGGGGTCAGCCCCAGCATTTT

v_gene: TRBV19
j_gene: TRBJ2-1
abundance: .
d_gene: TRBD2
CDR3aa: CASSRTSGGLYNEQFF
CDR3nt: TGTGCCAGTAGCAGGACTAGCGGGGGGTTATACAATGAGCAGTTCTTC